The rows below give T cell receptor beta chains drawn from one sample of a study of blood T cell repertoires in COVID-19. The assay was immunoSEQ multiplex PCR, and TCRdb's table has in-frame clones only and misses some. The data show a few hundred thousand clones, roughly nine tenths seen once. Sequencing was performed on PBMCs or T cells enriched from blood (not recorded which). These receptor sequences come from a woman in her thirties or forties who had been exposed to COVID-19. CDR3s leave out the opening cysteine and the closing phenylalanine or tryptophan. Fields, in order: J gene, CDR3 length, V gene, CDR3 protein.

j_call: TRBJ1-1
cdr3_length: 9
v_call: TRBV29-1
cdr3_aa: SVGRNTEAF

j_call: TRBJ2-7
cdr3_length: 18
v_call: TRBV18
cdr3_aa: ASSPRQRDRGPMTSYEQY

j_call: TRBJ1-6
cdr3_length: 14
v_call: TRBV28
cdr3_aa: ASSLREGQGNSPLH

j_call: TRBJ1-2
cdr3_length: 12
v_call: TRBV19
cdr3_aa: ASSAQGQGHGYT

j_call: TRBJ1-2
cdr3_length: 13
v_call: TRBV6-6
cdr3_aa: ASTPTGALPRGYT

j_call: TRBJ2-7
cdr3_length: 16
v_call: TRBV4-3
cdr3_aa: ASSQESGLAGGVYEQY

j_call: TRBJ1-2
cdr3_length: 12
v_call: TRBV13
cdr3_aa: ASSQDRGNYGYT

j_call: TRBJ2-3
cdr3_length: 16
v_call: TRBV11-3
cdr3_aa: ASSLGVGGFGGTDTQY

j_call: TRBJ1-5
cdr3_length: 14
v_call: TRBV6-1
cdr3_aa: ASSGRGQISNQPQH

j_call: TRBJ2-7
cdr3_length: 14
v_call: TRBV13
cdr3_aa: ASSFTAQGGVSEQY

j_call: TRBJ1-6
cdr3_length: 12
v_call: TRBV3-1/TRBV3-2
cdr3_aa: ASSPRAGASPLH

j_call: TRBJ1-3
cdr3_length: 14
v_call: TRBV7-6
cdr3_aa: ASSVNRDSSGNTIY

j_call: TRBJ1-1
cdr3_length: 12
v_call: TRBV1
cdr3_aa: TLNKRTGLTEAF

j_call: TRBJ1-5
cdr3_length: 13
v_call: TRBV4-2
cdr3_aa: ASSQSSGGSQPQH

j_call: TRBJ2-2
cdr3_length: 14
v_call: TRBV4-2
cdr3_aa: ASSHTGLRNTGELF

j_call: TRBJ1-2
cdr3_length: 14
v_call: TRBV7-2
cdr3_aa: ASSLGGWGKEDGYT

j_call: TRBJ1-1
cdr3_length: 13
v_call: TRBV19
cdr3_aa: ASSMWPFANTEAF

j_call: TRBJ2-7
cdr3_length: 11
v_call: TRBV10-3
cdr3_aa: AIGERLSDEQY